The 5 T cell receptor beta chains given below trace back to one sample, sequenced in a study of cytomegalovirus exposure and HLA in healthy donors. PCR used 60 Vbeta primers and 13 Jbeta primers. The repertoire was sequenced with immunoSEQ multiplex PCR; TCRdb's copy has only in-frame clones and lacks some. The sample has roughly 150,000 clones, more than 70% seen once. Sequencing used PBMCs. The source of these receptors is a man aged 25-45 years in good health and CMV-seronegative.

A few counts support this clone. This chain connects TRBV27 to TRBJ2-2; 7 nucleotides agree with TRBD1. The V gene's germline CDR1 is MNHEY and CDR2 SMNVEV (reference sequence). The V segment lost 7 bases and the J segment 4 bases; nucleotides outside the gene matches: 3. The CDR3 totals 13 residues. The CDR3 DNA reads as TGTGCCAGCACGGACAGGTCCACCGGGGAGCTGTTTTTT. Protein: CASTDRSTGELFF.

The chain links TRBV27 to TRBJ2-1, with a tentative D call TRBD2 (6 bases). Trimming removed 7 bases from V and 8 bases from J, with 21 bases in between. Germline-derived CDR1 and CDR2 are MNHEY and SMNVEV (reference sequence). This CDR3 is built from 15 residues. The DNA for the CDR3 is TGTGCCAGCAAGATTCCAGTTGGGGGAGGCGATGAGCAGTTCTTC. It is translated as CASKIPVGGGDEQFF.

In its sample, this clone was seen once. The chain recombines TRBV10-2 with TRBJ2-1; possible D gene TRBD2, 6 bases. V dropped 7 bases and J dropped 3 bases, with 13 bases sitting between them. The CDR3 runs to 14 residues. Germline values: CDR1 WSHSY, CDR2 SAAADI. The CDR3 loop is CASTGTGRYNEQFF. CDR3 nucleotide sequence: TGCGCCAGCACCGGGACTGGGCGCTACAATGAGCAGTTCTTC.

The chain joins TRBV9 to TRBJ2-1, with D possibly matching TRBD1 (6 bases). Germline V CDR1 and CDR2: SGDLS, YYNGEE. Trimming pared 3 bases from V and 9 bases from J, leaving 13 bases between. This CDR3 has 13 amino acids. The CDR3 sequence is CASSGTGTGEQFF. The CDR3 DNA is TGTGCCAGCAGCGGAACAGGGACGGGTGAGCAGTTCTTC.

This sequence joins TRBV7-2 and TRBJ2-2; D call uncertain. The CDR3 contains 11 residues. Trimming took off 5 bases at V and 13 bases at J, with 11 bases between the two ends. Per germline, CDR1 SGHTA and CDR2 FQGNSA. CDR3 sequence reads: CASSASGVLFF. The CDR3 DNA reads TGTGCCAGCAGCGCCTCGGGTGTGCTGTTTTTT.